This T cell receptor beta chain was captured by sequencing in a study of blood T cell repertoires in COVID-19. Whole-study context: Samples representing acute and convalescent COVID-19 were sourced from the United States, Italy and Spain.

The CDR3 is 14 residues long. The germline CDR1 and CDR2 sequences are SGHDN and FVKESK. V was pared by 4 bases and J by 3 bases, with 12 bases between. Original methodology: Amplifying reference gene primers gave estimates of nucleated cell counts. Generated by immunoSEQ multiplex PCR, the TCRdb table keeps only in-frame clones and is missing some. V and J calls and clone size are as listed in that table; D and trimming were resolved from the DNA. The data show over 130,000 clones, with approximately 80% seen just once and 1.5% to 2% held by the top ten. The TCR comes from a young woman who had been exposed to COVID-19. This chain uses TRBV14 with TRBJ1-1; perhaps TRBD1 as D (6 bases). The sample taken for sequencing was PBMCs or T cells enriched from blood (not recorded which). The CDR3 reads CASSRKGVYTEAFF. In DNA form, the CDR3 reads TGTGCCAGCAGCCGCAAGGGGGTGTACACTGAAGCTTTCTTT.